Below are 20 T cell receptor beta chains sequenced from a single sample in a study of identical twins' blood T cells (dated by TCRdb to 2012 to 2014). The library relied on 5' RACE. For sequencing, an Illumina Genome Analyzer IIx was employed. The public sequencing data were trimmed at Q25 with fastp and processed into clonotypes with MiXCR by TCRdb, which kept only in-frame beta chains. Every distinct CDR3 protein forms one entry, paired with its most common genes and DNA. The sample yields hundreds of thousands of distinct CDR3 sequences; about 28% were counted once. The ten largest make up 5.5% to 6.5% of the sample. The specimen sequenced was PBMCs. All receptors come from a woman aged 18 to 55 in good health.

This clonotype came up once. The chain uses TRBV6-2 or TRBV6-3 and TRBJ2-7, with D possibly TRBD2 on 6 matching bases. There are 16 residues in the CDR3. Germline V gene lookup returns CDR1 MNHEY and CDR2 SVGEGT. Trimming left V 2 bases short and J 2 bases short, with 16 bases between. CDR3 amino acids: CASSYPVARGTYEQYF. The CDR3 region has the DNA TGTGCCAGCAGTTACCCCGTCGCGCGGGGAACCTACGAGCAGTACTTC.

The chain couples TRBV3-1 to TRBJ1-2; D remains ambiguous. The V and J ends lost 0 bases and 4 bases respectively, with 9 bases between them. The length of the CDR3 is 14 residues. Germline values: CDR1 LGHDT, CDR2 YNNKEL (reference sequence). CDR3 nucleotide sequence: TGTGCCAGCAGCCAAGATATAAGGGCCTATGGCTACACCTTC. Its protein is CASSQDIRAYGYTF.

This clonotype has more than one count but fewer than ten. The chain links TRBV27 to TRBJ1-5, with D hard to call. Germline values: CDR1 MNHEY, CDR2 SMNVEV (reference sequence). The ends were cut back, 3 bases at V and 7 bases at J, with 7 bases in the middle. The CDR3 sequence is 12 residues long. The CDR3 sequence: CASSFKGQPQHF. CDR3 nucleotide sequence: TGTGCCAGCAGTTTTAAGGGCCAGCCCCAGCATTTT.

Only one count was recorded for this clonotype. The chain combines TRBV3-1 with TRBJ1-6; D call uncertain. Trimming left V 7 bases short and J 8 bases short, with 15 bases between. Looked up from germline, CDR1 is LGHDT and CDR2 is YNNKEL (reference sequence). CDR3 length: 14 amino acids. The CDR3 region is CASIPRRWDSPLHF. CDR3 in DNA: TGTGCCAGCATCCCCCGGAGGTGGGATTCACCCCTCCACTTT.

The V gene is TRBV20-1, the J gene TRBJ1-6; 7 bases line up with TRBD1. Germline CDR1 and CDR2: DFQATT and SNEGSKA (reference sequence). The CDR3 is made up of 13 amino acids. The V gene end was trimmed by 6 bases and the J gene end by 10 bases; junction bases not matched to a gene: 9. The DNA of the CDR3 is TGCAGTGCCGTAGACAGGGCGGCCTCACCCCTCCACTTT. Residues: CSAVDRAASPLHF.

The rearrangement joins TRBV6-5 to TRBJ2-2; no reliable D call. This CDR3 has 16 amino acids. CDR1 and CDR2 from the germline V gene are MNHEY and SVGAGI. V lost 6 bases and J lost 5, with 19 bases in between. The CDR3 is CASSYVLGLGTGELFF. CDR3 coding DNA: TGTGCCAGCAGCTACGTCCTCGGCCTGGGGACCGGGGAGCTGTTTTTT.

This clonotype was counted only a few times. DNA for the CDR3: TGCAGTGCTGTCAAGAGGACAGGTAACACTGAAGCTTTCTTT. Its translation is CSAVKRTGNTEAFF. V and J are TRBV20-1 and TRBJ1-1; 7 nucleotides line up with TRBD1. The J segment lost 2 bases and the V segment lost 5 bases, leaving 8 bases of the junction unmatched. This CDR3 has 14 residues. The germline V gene encodes CDR1 DFQATT and CDR2 SNEGSKA (reference sequence).

The V and J genes are TRBV3-1 and TRBJ2-4, with 9 bases lining up with TRBD2. The CDR3 extends over 18 amino acids. Germline CDR1 LGHDT, CDR2 YNNKEL (reference sequence). With V trimmed by 3 bases and J by 1 base, 10 bases remained unmatched. The CDR3 here is CASSQTRGGASAKNIQYF. Written as DNA, the CDR3 is TGTGCCAGCAGCCAGACTCGCGGGGGGGCCTCGGCCAAAAACATTCAGTACTTC. Drawing the rest from reference TRBV3-1 and TRBJ2-4, the complete variable domain is DTAVSQTPKYLVTQMGNDKSIKCEQNLGHDTMYWYKQDSKKFLKIMFSYNNKELIINETVPNRFSPKSPDKAHLNLHINSLELGDSAVYFCASSQTRGGASAKNIQYFGAGTRLSVL.

Within the sample, this clonotype is medium-sized. The gene calls are TRBV19 and TRBJ1-1; the D is unclear. Germline assignment: CDR1 LNHDA and CDR2 SQIVND (reference sequence). The CDR3 is 14 amino acids. Trimming removed 7 bases at V and 1 base at J, with 13 bases between. CDR3 amino acids: CASTKPRENTEAFF. CDR3 DNA sequence: TGTGCCAGTACCAAACCTCGAGAGAACACTGAAGCTTTCTTT.

The DNA of the CDR3 is TGTGCCAGCAGCTTATCCCCGACAGGAGGCGAGACCCAGTACTTC. Protein sequence: CASSLSPTGGETQYF. This chain links TRBV11-1 with TRBJ2-5; D might be TRBD1 (6 bases). The germline V and J ends were trimmed by 2 bases and 5 bases, with 15 bases remaining between them. The length of the CDR3 is 15 residues. Looked up from germline, CDR1 is SGHAT and CDR2 is FQDESV (reference sequence).

This rearrangement joins TRBV3-1 to TRBJ1-6, with a tentative D call TRBD1 (6 bases). Trimming removed 4 bases from V and 10 bases from J, with 14 bases in between. Germline V gene lookup returns CDR1 LGHDT and CDR2 YNNKEL (reference sequence). The length of the CDR3 is 14 residues. The CDR3 sequence is CASSPRQAGSPLHF. The CDR3 coding sequence is TGTGCCAGCAGCCCACGACAGGCTGGATCACCCCTCCACTTT.

This clonotype is medium-sized by share. The CDR3, as DNA: TGTGCCAGCAGCCCTCCCGGGACTAGCGGGGGGCCTAATGAGCAGTTCTTC. Translation: CASSPPGTSGGPNEQFF. The chain is built from TRBV2 and TRBJ2-1; 15 bases match TRBD2. The V gene's germline CDR1 is SNHLY and CDR2 FYNNEI. J was trimmed by 7 bases and V by 6 bases; bases with no gene match: 10. CDR3 length equals 17 residues.

This clonotype appeared a few times. The rearrangement joins TRBV6-2 or TRBV6-3 to TRBJ2-1; 7 bases are a match to TRBD1. This CDR3 spans 14 amino acids. Per germline, CDR1 MNHEY and CDR2 SVGEGT. V shed 5 bases and J 7 bases; nucleotides not matched to a gene: 8. The chain's CDR3 is CASSTTGVRNEQFF. CDR3 sequence (DNA): TGTGCCAGCAGTACCACAGGGGTGAGGAATGAGCAGTTCTTC.

A remark on this clonotype: A read error is possible here, since a much larger clone lies one base away. The CDR3 DNA reads TGTGCCAGCAGCCACGGTGGTGGAAAGACCATATATTTT. Protein product: CASSHGGGKTIYF. V usage is TRBV3-1 and J usage is TRBJ1-3; D ambiguous. CDR3 length: 13 residues. Looked up from germline, CDR1 is LGHDT and CDR2 is YNNKEL (reference sequence).

This clonotype was counted many times. The genes are TRBV19 and TRBJ2-4; 10 positions match TRBD1. The ends lost 3 bases at V and 8 bases at J; junction bases unmatched: 10. The germline V gene has CDR1 LNHDA and CDR2 SQIVND (reference sequence). The CDR3 consists of 16 residues. CDR3 DNA sequence: TGTGCCAGTAGTATGGCGGGACAGGGGATACGGGACATTCAGTACTTC. The encoded protein is CASSMAGQGIRDIQYF. Variable domain in full (rest from reference TRBV19 and TRBJ2-4): DGGITQSPKYLFRKEGQNVTLSCEQNLNHDAMYWYRQDPGQGLRLIYYSQIVNDFQKGDIAEGYSVSREKKESFPLTVTSAQKNPTAFYLCASSMAGQGIRDIQYFGAGTRLSVL.

Of note for this clonotype: A much larger clone differs from this one at a single base, so this may be a read error. The chain joins TRBV10-3 to TRBJ2-2, with D perhaps assigned TRBD1 or TRBD2 (5 bases each). The CDR3 is 13 residues long. Germline assignment: CDR1 ENHRY and CDR2 SYGVKD. The V end lost 5 bases, the J end lost 7 bases, and 11 bases lay between the germline ends. CDR3 in amino acids: CAISRDGYGELFF. The CDR3 bases are TGTGCCATCAGTAGGGACGGCTACGGGGAGCTGTTTTTT.

This clonotype was counted ten times or more. The chain links TRBV6-5 to TRBJ2-1; TRBD2 might be the D (7 bases). Germline-derived CDR1 and CDR2 are MNHEY and SVGAGI. CDR3 length equals 14 residues. Trimming pared 6 bases from V and 3 bases from J, leaving 12 bases between. CDR3 DNA: TGTGCCAGCAGAAAGGGGGGGATCTACAATGAGCAGTTCTTC. As protein: CASRKGGIYNEQFF.

In its sample, this clonotype was seen a few times. The genes are TRBV12-3 or TRBV12-4 and TRBJ2-7; the match to TRBD1 covers 9 bases. Trimming at V came to 5 bases and at J to 3 bases, leaving 8 bases not matched to a gene. The CDR3 is 15 residues long. DNA for the CDR3: TGTGCCAGCAGTCCCCCGGGACAGGGAAACTACGAGCAGTACTTC. As protein: CASSPPGQGNYEQYF.

This clonotype has at least ten counts. This chain uses TRBV7-9 with TRBJ2-7; tentative D call: TRBD1 (5 bases). Trimming shortened V by 5 bases and J by 4 bases, and 9 bases separated the two germline ends. The CDR3 has 12 amino acids. The germline CDR1 and CDR2 sequences are SEHNR and FQNEAQ (reference sequence). CDR3 coding DNA: TGTGCCAGCAGCGGACAACTATACGAGCAGTACTTC. Residues: CASSGQLYEQYF.

This chain connects TRBV3-1 to TRBJ1-5, with D perhaps TRBD1 (5 bases). The CDR3 extends over 15 amino acids. Germline V gene sequence: CDR1 LGHDT, CDR2 YNNKEL (reference sequence). V gave up 4 bases and J gave up 0 bases, with 10 bases separating them. In DNA, the CDR3 is TGTGCCAGCAGCCGGGGACGGAATAGCAATCAGCCCCAGCATTTT. Protein sequence: CASSRGRNSNQPQHF.